The rows below give T cell receptor beta chains drawn from one sample of a study of regulatory T cells in long-lasting Graves disease. TCRdb itself ran the multiplex PCR reads through MiXCR, one entry per CDR3 protein. This sample has over 450,000 distinct CDR3 sequences, with 20% to 25% found just once. Sequences were derived from peripheral blood mononuclear cells (PBMCs), sampled when the disease was refractory, from a patient treated with antithyroid drugs. The receptors derive from a female donor with Graves disease. Each CDR3 is given with its conserved first and last residue. D genes are given only for firm matches. Where a row states a size, it is once, few, many or the class of an expanded clone; other rows omit it.

V gene	J gene	clone size	D gene	CDR3 DNA	CDR3 protein
TRBV20-1	TRBJ2-7	NA	TRBD2	TGCAGTGTCCTGACTAGCGGGAAGGACGAGCAGTACTTC	CSVLTSGKDEQYF
TRBV7-9	TRBJ2-7	few	NA	TGTGCCAGCAGCTTAAAGTCGGCCGCTGAACGGGGCGAGCAGTACTTC	CASSLKSAAERGEQYF
TRBV4-1	TRBJ1-3	NA	NA	TGCGCCAGCAGCCACATGGCGGCAGGCTCTGGAGACACCATATATTTT	CASSHMAAGSGDTIYF
TRBV30	TRBJ2-7	few	NA	TGTGCCTGGAGTGTAGGGGTAGGGTACGAGCAGTACTTC	CAWSVGVGYEQYF
TRBV7-8	TRBJ2-4	NA	NA	TGTGCCAGCAGCGGAGACCCTGGGGCCAAAAACATTCAGTACTTC	CASSGDPGAKNIQYF
TRBV12-3/TRBV12-4	TRBJ1-2	many	TRBD1	TGTGCCAGCAGCCGGACAGGGGGCTGGAATGGCTACACCTTC	CASSRTGGWNGYTF
TRBV28	TRBJ2-6	few	NA	TGTGCCAGCACTTCTACTGGGGGGGCCCTTCTCTCTGGGGCCAACGTCCTGACTTTC	CASTSTGGALLSGANVLTF
TRBV6-4	TRBJ2-4	NA	NA	TGTGCCAGCAGCTCCGAGTGGGGGGCCAAAAACATTCAGTACTTC	CASSSEWGAKNIQYF
TRBV14	TRBJ1-1	few	NA	TGTGCCAGCAGCCAAGATCGCAGGGATGAAGCTTTCTTT	CASSQDRRDEAFF
TRBV11-3	TRBJ2-1	NA	TRBD2	TGTGCCAGTAGTAACCCGGGACTAGCGGGGGGGCCTTCGACTACTGAGCAGTTCTTC	CASSNPGLAGGPSTTEQFF
TRBV27	TRBJ2-7	many	NA	TGTGCCAGCACCAAGGGGGAAACCTACGAGCAGTACTTC	CASTKGETYEQYF
TRBV18	TRBJ1-1	few	NA	TGTGCCAGCCGAATGCACAGGGATAACACTGAAGCTTTCTTT	CASRMHRDNTEAFF
TRBV5-5	TRBJ1-2	NA	NA	TGTGCCAGCAGCTGGGGTAGAAGCTATGGCTACACCTTC	CASSWGRSYGYTF
TRBV29-1	TRBJ1-1	many	NA	TGCAGCGTTGAGAAACAGTTCTTCAACACTGAAGCTTTCTTT	CSVEKQFFNTEAFF
TRBV9	TRBJ1-2	many	TRBD1	TGTGCCAGCAGCGACAGGGGTATAGGCTACACCTTC	CASSDRGIGYTF
TRBV12-3/TRBV12-4	TRBJ2-5	few	NA	TGTGCCAGCAGTTTAATGGGGATACAAGCGACCCAGTACTTC	CASSLMGIQATQYF
TRBV6-5	TRBJ1-1	few	NA	TGTGCCAGCAGTTTTTCCGGGTTCGGATTGAACACTGAAGCTTTCTTT	CASSFSGFGLNTEAFF
TRBV15	TRBJ2-5	many	NA	TGTGCCACCAGCAGAGGGTTGGGGGGCCAAGAGACCCAGTACTTC	CATSRGLGGQETQYF
TRBV24-1	TRBJ2-5	many	NA	TGTGCCACCAGTGATGGTAGCCGGGAGACCCAGTACTTC	CATSDGSRETQYF
TRBV7-9	TRBJ1-1	few	NA	TGTGCCAGCAGCTTAGATATTGGGGGCACTGAAGCTTTCTTT	CASSLDIGGTEAFF
TRBV20-1	TRBJ1-1	few	NA	TGCAGTGCTAGTCAGGCAGGATTCATGAACACTGAAGCTTTCTTT	CSASQAGFMNTEAFF
TRBV28	TRBJ2-3	NA	TRBD2	TGTGCCAGCAGTTTATTTCGCGGGGGGTTTTCTAGCACAGATACGCAGTATTTT	CASSLFRGGFSSTDTQYF
TRBV20-1	TRBJ1-5	NA	NA	TGCAGTGCTGGGGGACGGAGCAATCAGCCCCAGCATTTT	CSAGGRSNQPQHF
TRBV7-2	TRBJ1-4	many	NA	TGTGCCAGCAGCTTAGTCGGGGGGATAGGTGGTGAAAAACTGTTTTTT	CASSLVGGIGGEKLFF
TRBV24-1	TRBJ1-1	many	NA	TGTGCCACCAGTGATCCACGGACGGGGAACACTGAAGCTTTCTTT	CATSDPRTGNTEAFF
TRBV30	TRBJ1-2	few	NA	TGTGCCTGGAGCCGGACCGAGATCCATGGCTACACCTTC	CAWSRTEIHGYTF
TRBV6-1	TRBJ1-2	few	TRBD1	TGTGCCAGCCGGACGGGACAGGGGGCCGGCGGGGGCTACACCTTC	CASRTGQGAGGGYTF
TRBV28	TRBJ2-1	NA	TRBD2	TGTGCCAGCAGCTTAGCTACTAGCGTTTACAATGAGCAGTTCTTC	CASSLATSVYNEQFF
TRBV28	TRBJ2-7	many	NA	TGTGCCAGCAGTTTCCCATCGTTACCCTACGAGCAGTACTTC	CASSFPSLPYEQYF
TRBV7-2	TRBJ2-1	NA	TRBD2	TGTGCCAGCAGCGCAGTAGTAGCGGGCCGGAGCTCCTACAATGAGCAGTTCTTC	CASSAVVAGRSSYNEQFF
TRBV6-2/TRBV6-3	TRBJ2-1	NA	TRBD2	TGTGCCAGCAGCTCCCCGGGACTAGCGATCGATGAGCAGTTCTTC	CASSSPGLAIDEQFF
TRBV20-1	TRBJ2-7	NA	NA	TGCAGTGCTCGTTTGGATCCCCTCGAGCAGTACTTC	CSARLDPLEQYF
TRBV6-2/TRBV6-3	TRBJ1-1	few	NA	TGTGCCAGCAGTTACCACGGCGGCACTGAAGCTTTCTTT	CASSYHGGTEAFF
TRBV7-9	TRBJ1-2	few	NA	TGTGCCAGCAGCTTAGTTATCGGGGGTAACTATGGCTACACCTTC	CASSLVIGGNYGYTF
TRBV27	TRBJ1-5	few	NA	TGTGCCAGTGGACATTTTAATCAGCCCCAGCATTTT	CASGHFNQPQHF
TRBV7-3	TRBJ2-7	NA	TRBD2	TGTGCCAGCAGCTTAGATATTGAGGGACTACCCCGACAGCAGTACTTC	CASSLDIEGLPRQQYF
TRBV7-2	TRBJ1-1	NA	NA	TGTGCCAGCAGCCGCCGAGGAGCCTTCTTGAACACTGAAGCTTTCTTT	CASSRRGAFLNTEAFF
TRBV30	TRBJ1-4	NA	NA	TGTGCCTGGAAGGACCGGGACACCCAAAGTTGGCATGAAAAACTGTTTTTT	CAWKDRDTQSWHEKLFF
TRBV27	TRBJ1-2	many	NA	TGTGCCAGCAAAGACCCGGGTCCTGGTGGCTACACCTTC	CASKDPGPGGYTF
TRBV28	TRBJ2-7	many	TRBD1	TGTGCCAGCAGTTTTACCGGGACAGGGGGTGTCCACGAGCAGTACTTC	CASSFTGTGGVHEQYF
TRBV30	TRBJ1-5	many	NA	TGTGCCTGGAGGGGCGAGGAATGGCAGCCCCAGCATTTT	CAWRGEEWQPQHF
TRBV7-9	TRBJ2-7	many	NA	TGTGCCAGCAGCTTAGCCGCAGGGAGACATACGTACTTC	CASSLAAGRHTYF
TRBV24-1	TRBJ1-5	once	TRBD1	TGTACCACCAGTGACCCTGGACAGGGGGTCAATCAGCCCCAGCATTTT	CTTSDPGQGVNQPQHF
TRBV20-1	TRBJ2-7	NA	TRBD2	TGCAGTGCTACCGATCCTAGCGGGAGCACCCACGAGCAGTACTTC	CSATDPSGSTHEQYF
TRBV18	TRBJ1-2	NA	TRBD1	TGTGCCAGCTCCCGACAGGGAAGGGGCTATGGCTACACCTTC	CASSRQGRGYGYTF
TRBV2	TRBJ1-1	many	NA	TGTGCCAGCAGAAAATTTGTTAACACTGAAGCTTTCTTT	CASRKFVNTEAFF
TRBV19	TRBJ1-4	NA	NA	TGTGCCAGTTCGACAGAATTTAATGAAAAACTGTTTTTT	CASSTEFNEKLFF
TRBV7-9	TRBJ1-5	many	NA	TGTGCCAGCAGCTTAACAAATCAGCCCCAGCATTTT	CASSLTNQPQHF
TRBV6-1	TRBJ2-7	many	TRBD2	TGTGCCAGCAGTGAAGGTGGACTAGTAACCTACGAGCAGTACTTC	CASSEGGLVTYEQYF
TRBV6-5	TRBJ1-2	few	TRBD1	TGTGCCAGCAGTTACTCAGGACAGGGAGTAAGCGGCTACACCTTC	CASSYSGQGVSGYTF
TRBV7-2	TRBJ2-1	few	TRBD2	TGTGCCAGCAGCTTGTCGACTAGCGGGAGGGCCGATGAGCAGTTCTTC	CASSLSTSGRADEQFF
TRBV12-3/TRBV12-4	TRBJ2-5	many	TRBD1	TGTGCCAGCAGTTTCGGGACAGGGGATCGGGAGACCCAGTACTTC	CASSFGTGDRETQYF
TRBV7-2	TRBJ2-7	NA	NA	TGTGCCAGCAGTTTTCTCAGGAACACCGCCTACGAGCAGTACTTC	CASSFLRNTAYEQYF
TRBV9	TRBJ1-3	few	NA	TGTGCCAGCAGCGTAGGGACAGAGTCTGGAAACACCATATATTTT	CASSVGTESGNTIYF
TRBV28	TRBJ2-7	NA	TRBD2	TGTGCCAGCAGGATGGGACTAGGGACCTACGAGCAGTACTTC	CASRMGLGTYEQYF
TRBV28	TRBJ2-2	many	NA	TGTGCCAGCACCCTCACGGGAGACACCGGGGAGCTGTTTTTT	CASTLTGDTGELFF
TRBV7-2	TRBJ2-2	few	TRBD1	TGTGCCAGCAGCTACACCGGGACAGGGTTGAACGGGGAGCTGTTTTTT	CASSYTGTGLNGELFF
TRBV7-6	TRBJ2-2	NA	NA	TGTGCCAGCAGCGCGCGGAGAGAGAACACCGGGGAGCTGTTTTTT	CASSARRENTGELFF